Reported below is one TCR beta chain. These data belong to a study of blood T cell repertoires in COVID-19. Study-level background: Samples representing acute and convalescent COVID-19 were sourced from the United States, Italy and Spain.

Assay: immunoSEQ multiplex PCR; the TCRdb copy retains only in-frame clones and omits some. The sample records about 160,000 clones, 65% to 85% being singletons. Participants came from about two dozen US areas, aged roughly 18 to 95 years. The CDR3 runs to 15 residues. Germline V gives CDR1 SGDLS, CDR2 YYNGEE. The V gene end was trimmed by 2 bases and the J gene end by 4 bases; junction bases not matched to a gene: 6. The receptor was isolated from a woman in her thirties or forties with acute COVID-19. V and J are TRBV9 and TRBJ1-3; 7 nucleotides align to TRBD1. The sample comprised PBMCs or T cells enriched from blood (not recorded which). The CDR3 here is CASSVATGTGNTIYF. The CDR3 DNA follows: TGTGCCAGCAGCGTTGCGACAGGGACAGGAAACACCATATATTTT.